The 17 T cell receptor beta chains listed next were all sequenced from one sample in a study of blood T cell repertoires in COVID-19. This table comes from immunoSEQ multiplex PCR, and its TCRdb copy is limited to in-frame clones, with some not included. The data contain approximately 300,000 clones, around 83% of them singletons. Sequencing was done on a sample of peripheral blood. These receptors came from a woman between 45 and 65 years old with acute or convalescent COVID-19.

CDR3 nucleotide sequence: TGTGCCAGCAGCGGCGGAAAGGGACAGGGGGGCACTGAAGCTTTCTTT. Translating gives CASSGGKGQGGTEAFF. J is TRBJ1-1 and V is TRBV5-4; 11 bases match TRBD1. CDR3 size: 16 residues. Germline V gene data show CDR1 as SGHNT and CDR2 as YYREEE (reference sequence). J lost 4 bases, V lost 4 bases, and 9 bases had no gene match.

The rearrangement uses TRBV2 and TRBJ2-5; tentatively, D is TRBD1 (7 bases). The CDR3 has 14 residues. The germline V gene encodes CDR1 SNHLY and CDR2 FYNNEI. Trimming removed 7 bases at V and 5 bases at J, with 17 bases between. This chain's CDR3 is CASNPSTGRETQYF. The CDR3 coding sequence is TGTGCCAGCAACCCTTCGACAGGGAGGGAGACCCAGTACTTC.

V is TRBV12-5 and J is TRBJ1-6, with TRBD1 matching 7 bases. V was pared by 8 bases and J by 7 bases, with 5 bases of the junction left unmatched. In germline, CDR1 is LGHNT, CDR2 FRNRAP. The length of the CDR3 is 13 residues. CDR3 amino acids: CASWEQGNSPLHF. In nucleotides, the CDR3 is TGTGCTAGTTGGGAACAGGGGAATTCACCCCTCCACTTT.

This CDR3 reads CASSFRDTSRHF. CDR3 bases: TGTGCCAGCAGCTTCCGGGACACTTCAAGGCATTTT. The chain employs TRBV5-6 and TRBJ1-5, with D possibly matching TRBD1 (6 bases). The CDR3 is 12 amino acids. Trimming cost V 2 bases and J 15 bases, with 15 bases left between them. Per the germline V gene, CDR1 is SGHDT and CDR2 is YYEEEE.

J is TRBJ1-2 and V is TRBV3-1 (or the pseudogene TRBV3-2); 7 nucleotides line up with TRBD1. The CDR3 totals 12 residues. J gave up 8 bases and V 5 bases, and 5 bases lay outside the gene matches. Germline values: CDR1 LGHDT, CDR2 YNNKEL (reference sequence). As DNA, the CDR3 is TGTGCCAGCAGCGTTATGACAGGGGGCTACACCTTC. This sequence encodes CASSVMTGGYTF.

In DNA, the CDR3 is TGTGCCTGGAGTGTCATGGGAGGTATAGGGTACACCTTC. Protein product: CAWSVMGGIGYTF. The chain recombines TRBV30 with TRBJ1-2, with D unclear. The CDR3 is made up of 13 amino acids. Trimming stripped 0 bases from V and 11 bases from J, with 16 bases between. CDR1 and CDR2 (germline): GTSNPN, SVGIG (reference sequence).

This clone was picked up a small number of times. The rearrangement links TRBV30 to TRBJ1-6, with 10 bases lining up with TRBD1. V shed 1 base and J 9 bases; nucleotides not matched to a gene: 3. The CDR3 runs to 14 residues. Germline CDR1 and CDR2: GTSNPN and SVGIG (reference sequence). The CDR3 DNA is TGTGCCTGGAGTGGGGACAGGGGTGGTTCACCCCTCCACTTT. Translated, it gives CAWSGDRGGSPLHF. The complete variable domain, with remaining parts taken from reference TRBV30 and TRBJ1-6, reads SQTIHQWPATLVQPVGSPLSLECTVEGTSNPNLYWYRQAAGRGLQLLFYSVGIGQISSEVPQNLSASRPQDRQFILSSKKLLLSDSGFYLCAWSGDRGGSPLHFGNGTRLTVT.

The chain links TRBV29-1 to TRBJ2-1; possibly TRBD1 for D (6 bases). The CDR3 spans 13 residues. Germline CDR1 and CDR2: SQVTM and ANQGSEA. Trimming removed 4 bases from V and 2 bases from J, with 9 bases in between. The CDR3 DNA reads as TGCAGCGTTGGGGACACTGCCTACAATGAGCAGTTCTTC. It translates to CSVGDTAYNEQFF.

The chain uses TRBV5-1 and TRBJ1-4; a possible D gene is TRBD1 (6 bases). Germline values: CDR1 SGHRS, CDR2 YFSETQ. This CDR3 has 15 amino acids. Between the trimmed V and J ends, which lost 4 bases and 0 bases, there was a span of 10 bases. CDR3 DNA sequence: TGCGCCAGCAGCGGAACAGGGACAACTAATGAAAAACTGTTTTTT. Its translation: CASSGTGTTNEKLFF.

The V call is TRBV6-6, the J call TRBJ1-3; D is unresolved. The CDR3 spans 16 residues. Trimming left V 4 bases short and J 0 bases short, with 13 bases between. The germline V gene encodes CDR1 MNHNY and CDR2 SVGAGI (reference sequence). CDR3 in amino acids: CASSWTLSSSGNTIYF. The CDR3 DNA is TGTGCCAGCAGTTGGACTTTGAGCTCCTCTGGAAACACCATATATTTT.

The J gene is TRBJ2-6, the V gene TRBV19; TRBD1 matches at 9 bases. The V gene's germline CDR1 is LNHDA and CDR2 SQIVND (reference sequence). The CDR3 has 18 residues. V gave up 3 bases and J gave up 0 bases; unmatched junction bases: 6. In DNA, the CDR3 is TGTGCCAGTAGTATCGCCCACAGGGGGCCCTCTGGGGCCAACGTCCTGACTTTC. Its protein product is CASSIAHRGPSGANVLTF. Complete variable domain (other parts from reference TRBV19 and TRBJ2-6): DGGITQSPKYLFRKEGQNVTLSCEQNLNHDAMYWYRQDPGQGLRLIYYSQIVNDFQKGDIAEGYSVSREKKESFPLTVTSAQKNPTAFYLCASSIAHRGPSGANVLTFGAGSRLTVL.

This clone appeared a single time. The J gene is TRBJ2-1, the V gene TRBV7-2, with TRBD2 matching over 12 bases. Looked up from germline, CDR1 is SGHTA and CDR2 is FQGNSA. Germline trimming cut 5 bases from V and 5 bases from J; bases unmatched to any gene: 7. The CDR3 sequence is 16 residues long. The chain's CDR3 is CASSPTGLAGNNEQFF. The CDR3 DNA is TGTGCCAGCAGCCCCACGGGACTAGCGGGTAACAATGAGCAGTTCTTC.

Only one count was recorded for this clone. The chain combines TRBV7-2 with TRBJ2-1; 11 nucleotides match TRBD2. J was trimmed by 5 bases and V by 6 bases; bases with no gene match: 6. This CDR3 has 15 amino acids. The germline V gene encodes CDR1 SGHTA and CDR2 FQGNSA. As DNA, the CDR3 is TGTGCCAGCAGACGTCTAGCGGGAGGCCACAATGAGCAGTTCTTC. Translated: CASRRLAGGHNEQFF. Full variable domain (remainder filled in from reference TRBV7-2 and TRBJ2-1): GAGVSQSPSNKVTEKGKDVELRCDPISGHTALYWYRQSLGQGLEFLIYFQGNSAPDKSGLPSDRFSAERTGGSVSTLTIQRTQQEDSAVYLCASRRLAGGHNEQFFGPGTRLTVL.

There are a few counts of this clone. J is TRBJ1-6 and V is TRBV19; TRBD1 matches 8 bases. CDR3 size: 14 residues. Germline CDR1 is LNHDA and CDR2 is SQIVND (reference sequence). J gave up 9 bases and V 7 bases, and 8 bases lay outside the gene matches. The CDR3 region is CASTMGQAGSPLHF. In nucleotides, the CDR3 is TGTGCCAGTACCATGGGACAGGCTGGTTCACCCCTCCACTTT.

The chain recombines TRBV19 with TRBJ1-2; D uncertain. CDR1 is LNHDA, CDR2 SQIVND, per germline (reference sequence). V dropped 7 bases and J dropped 3 bases, with 12 bases sitting between them. The CDR3 covers 13 residues. The CDR3 region is CASTRSRDYGYTF. As DNA, the CDR3 is TGTGCCAGTACGCGTAGCCGGGACTATGGCTACACCTTC.

The V gene is TRBV5-1, the J gene TRBJ2-2; possible D gene TRBD1, 6 bases. Germline CDR1 is SGHRS and CDR2 is YFSETQ. The CDR3 loop spans 14 amino acids. The V end lost 5 bases, the J end lost 5 bases, and 13 bases lay between the germline ends. This CDR3 is CASRTTGSTGELFF. CDR3 bases: TGCGCCAGCAGGACTACAGGGAGTACCGGGGAGCTGTTTTTT.

V usage is TRBV30 and J usage is TRBJ2-7; maybe TRBD1 (5 bases). V was trimmed by 1 base and J by 2 bases, leaving 9 bases between them. This CDR3 spans 13 amino acids. Per germline, CDR1 GTSNPN and CDR2 SVGIG (reference sequence). CDR3: CAWSEGSPYEQYF. The CDR3 DNA reads TGTGCCTGGAGTGAGGGGTCCCCCTACGAGCAGTACTTC. Variable domain in full (rest from reference TRBV30 and TRBJ2-7): SQTIHQWPATLVQPVGSPLSLECTVEGTSNPNLYWYRQAAGRGLQLLFYSVGIGQISSEVPQNLSASRPQDRQFILSSKKLLLSDSGFYLCAWSEGSPYEQYFGPGTRLTVT.